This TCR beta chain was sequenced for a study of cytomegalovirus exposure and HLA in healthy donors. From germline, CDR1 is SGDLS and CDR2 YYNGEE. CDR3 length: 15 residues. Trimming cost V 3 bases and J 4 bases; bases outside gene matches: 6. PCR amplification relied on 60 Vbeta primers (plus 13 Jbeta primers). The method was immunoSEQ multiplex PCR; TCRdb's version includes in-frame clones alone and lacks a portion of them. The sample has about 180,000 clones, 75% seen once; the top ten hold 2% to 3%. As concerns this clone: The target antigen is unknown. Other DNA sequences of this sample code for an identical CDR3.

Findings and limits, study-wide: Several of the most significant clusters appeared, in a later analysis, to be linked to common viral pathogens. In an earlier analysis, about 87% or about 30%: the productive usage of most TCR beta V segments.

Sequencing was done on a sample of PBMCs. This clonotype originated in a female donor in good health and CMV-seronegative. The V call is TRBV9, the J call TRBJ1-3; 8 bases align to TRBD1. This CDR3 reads CASSADRVGGNTIYF. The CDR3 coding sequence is TGTGCCAGCAGCGCGGACAGGGTGGGCGGAAACACCATATATTTT.